Sequencing of this T cell receptor (beta chain) was carried out in a study of cytomegalovirus exposure and HLA in healthy donors. General study results and limits: Most TCR sequences were rare, but some public TCRs occurred in many donors. A list of 164 TCR beta chains associated with cytomegalovirus was given.

Per germline, CDR1 LNHDA and CDR2 SQIVND (reference sequence). This CDR3 region has 15 residues. The V end lost 3 bases, the J end lost 4 bases, and 15 bases lay between the germline ends. As for this clone: Its matching antigen is unknown.

Assay used: immunoSEQ multiplex PCR; TCRdb lists only in-frame clones, some missing. The sample includes some 83,000 clones, 94% seen only once; the top ten take 2.5% to 3.5%. The receptor was isolated from a woman between 18 and 30 years old in good health and CMV-seropositive. The rearrangement uses TRBV19 and TRBJ1-2; possible D gene TRBD1, 6 bases. Specimen: PBMCs. The CDR3 coding sequence is TGTGCCAGTAGTATGCCTTTACAGGGACGCTATGGCTACACCTTC. It is translated as CASSMPLQGRYGYTF.